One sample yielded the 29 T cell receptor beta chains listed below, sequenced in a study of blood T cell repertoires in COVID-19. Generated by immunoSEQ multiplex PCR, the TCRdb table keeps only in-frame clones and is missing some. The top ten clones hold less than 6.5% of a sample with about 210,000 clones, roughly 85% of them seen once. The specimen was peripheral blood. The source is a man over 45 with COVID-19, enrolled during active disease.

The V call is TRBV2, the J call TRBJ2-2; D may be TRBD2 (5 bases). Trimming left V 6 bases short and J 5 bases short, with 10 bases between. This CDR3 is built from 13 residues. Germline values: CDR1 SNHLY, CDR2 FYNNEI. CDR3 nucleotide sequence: TGTGCCAGCAGCCGAACTAGGACCGGGGAGCTGTTTTTT. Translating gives CASSRTRTGELFF.

The CDR3, as DNA: TGTGCCAGCAGTTTCGATAATTCACCCCTCCACTTT. Its protein product is CASSFDNSPLHF. J is TRBJ1-6 and V is TRBV12-3 or TRBV12-4; D call uncertain. V shed 3 bases and J shed 5 bases, with 2 bases lying between them. CDR3 length: 12 residues.

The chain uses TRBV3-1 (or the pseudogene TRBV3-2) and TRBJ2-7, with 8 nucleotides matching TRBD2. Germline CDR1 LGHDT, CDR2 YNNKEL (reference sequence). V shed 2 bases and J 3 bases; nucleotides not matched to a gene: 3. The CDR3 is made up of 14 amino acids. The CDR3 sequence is CASSQREGGYEQYF. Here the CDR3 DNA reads TGTGCCAGCAGCCAACGGGAGGGGGGCTACGAGCAGTACTTC.

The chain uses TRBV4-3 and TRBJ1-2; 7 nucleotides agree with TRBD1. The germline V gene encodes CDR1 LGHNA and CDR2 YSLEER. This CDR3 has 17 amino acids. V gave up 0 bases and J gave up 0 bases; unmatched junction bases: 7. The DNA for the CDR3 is TGCGCCAGCAGCCAAGACCCACCCGGACAGGCTAACTATGGCTACACCTTC. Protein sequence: CASSQDPPGQANYGYTF.

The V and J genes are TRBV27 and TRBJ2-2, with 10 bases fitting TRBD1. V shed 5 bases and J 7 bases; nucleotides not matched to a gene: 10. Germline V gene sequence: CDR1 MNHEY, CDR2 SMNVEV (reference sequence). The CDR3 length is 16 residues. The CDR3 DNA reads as TGTGCCAGCAGTGGATGGACAGGGGGTGGTATCGGGGAGCTGTTTTTT. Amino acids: CASSGWTGGGIGELFF.

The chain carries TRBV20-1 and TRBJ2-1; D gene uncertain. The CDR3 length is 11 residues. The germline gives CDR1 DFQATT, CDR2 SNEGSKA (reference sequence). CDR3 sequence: CSSTRYNEQFF. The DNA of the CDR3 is TGCAGCTCCACAAGATACAATGAGCAGTTCTTC.

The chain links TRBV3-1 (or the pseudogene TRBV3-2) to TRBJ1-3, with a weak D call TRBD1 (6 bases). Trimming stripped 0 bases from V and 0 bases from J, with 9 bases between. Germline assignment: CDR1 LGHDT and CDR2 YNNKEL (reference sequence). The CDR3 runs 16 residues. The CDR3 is CASSQDQQGSGNTIYF. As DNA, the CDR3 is TGTGCCAGCAGCCAAGATCAACAGGGCTCTGGAAACACCATATATTTT.

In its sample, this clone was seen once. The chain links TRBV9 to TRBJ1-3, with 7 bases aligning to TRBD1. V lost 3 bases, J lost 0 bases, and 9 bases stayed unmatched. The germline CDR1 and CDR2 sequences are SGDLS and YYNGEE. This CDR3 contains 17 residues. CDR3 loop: CASSGPPGTDSGNTIYF. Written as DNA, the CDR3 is TGTGCCAGCAGCGGGCCCCCGGGGACAGACTCTGGAAACACCATATATTTT.

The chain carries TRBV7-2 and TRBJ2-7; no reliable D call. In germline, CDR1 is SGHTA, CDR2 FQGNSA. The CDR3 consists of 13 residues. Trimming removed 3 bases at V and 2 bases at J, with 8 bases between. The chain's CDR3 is CASSFGGAYEQYF. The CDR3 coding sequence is TGTGCCAGCAGCTTCGGCGGAGCCTACGAGCAGTACTTC.

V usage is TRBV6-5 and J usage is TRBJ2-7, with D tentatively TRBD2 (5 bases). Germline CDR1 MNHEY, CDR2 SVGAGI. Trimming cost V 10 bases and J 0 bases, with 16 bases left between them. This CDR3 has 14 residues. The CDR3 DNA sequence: TGTGCCATCCATACTAGTGTAAGCTCCTACGAGCAGTACTTC. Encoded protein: CAIHTSVSSYEQYF.

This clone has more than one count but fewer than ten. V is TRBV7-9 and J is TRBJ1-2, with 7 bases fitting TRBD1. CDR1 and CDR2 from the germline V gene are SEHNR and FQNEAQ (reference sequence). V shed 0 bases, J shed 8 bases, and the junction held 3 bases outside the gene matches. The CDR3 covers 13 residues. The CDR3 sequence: CASSLAGGEGYTF. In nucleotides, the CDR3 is TGTGCCAGCAGCTTAGCAGGGGGCGAGGGCTACACCTTC.

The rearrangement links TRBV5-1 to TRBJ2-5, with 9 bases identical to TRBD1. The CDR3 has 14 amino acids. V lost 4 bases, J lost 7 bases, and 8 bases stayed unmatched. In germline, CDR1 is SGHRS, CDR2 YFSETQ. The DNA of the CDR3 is TGCGCCAGCAGCGGGGGGACAGGGCCGGGGACCCAGTACTTC. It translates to CASSGGTGPGTQYF.

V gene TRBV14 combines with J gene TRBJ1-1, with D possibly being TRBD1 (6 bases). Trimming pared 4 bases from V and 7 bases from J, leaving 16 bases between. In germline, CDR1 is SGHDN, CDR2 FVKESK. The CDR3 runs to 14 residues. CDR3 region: CASSRIQGRHEAFF. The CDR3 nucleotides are TGTGCCAGCAGCCGTATACAGGGACGACATGAAGCTTTCTTT.

The CDR3 reads CASSLERLPYNEQFF. CDR3 DNA sequence: TGTGCCAGCAGCTTAGAGAGACTCCCCTACAATGAGCAGTTCTTC. The chain recombines TRBV7-6 with TRBJ2-1; D uncertain. The CDR3 has 15 amino acids. Trimming removed 1 base from V and 2 bases from J, with 9 bases in between. Germline V lookup: CDR1 SGHVS, CDR2 FNYEAQ.

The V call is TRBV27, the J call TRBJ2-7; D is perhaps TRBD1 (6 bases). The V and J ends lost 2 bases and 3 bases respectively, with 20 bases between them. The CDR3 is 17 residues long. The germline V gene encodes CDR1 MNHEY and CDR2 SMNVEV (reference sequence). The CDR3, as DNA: TGTGCCAGCAGTTTAAAGGCAGGGGTACATAATTTCTACGAGCAGTACTTC. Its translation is CASSLKAGVHNFYEQYF.

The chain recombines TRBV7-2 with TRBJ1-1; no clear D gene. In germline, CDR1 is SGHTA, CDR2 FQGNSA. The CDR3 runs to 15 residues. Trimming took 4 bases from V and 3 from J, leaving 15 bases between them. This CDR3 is CASSWGTGRDTEAFF. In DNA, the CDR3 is TGTGCCAGCAGCTGGGGTACGGGGAGAGACACTGAAGCTTTCTTT.

CDR3 DNA: TGTGCCAGCAGCCAAGAGGGCACGAACACCGGGGAGCTGTTTTTT. Its protein is CASSQEGTNTGELFF. The gene calls are TRBV4-2 and TRBJ2-2; no clear D. The CDR3 is 15 residues long. Looked up from germline, CDR1 is LGHNA and CDR2 is YNFKEQ. V was trimmed by 0 bases and J by 0 bases, leaving 5 bases between them.

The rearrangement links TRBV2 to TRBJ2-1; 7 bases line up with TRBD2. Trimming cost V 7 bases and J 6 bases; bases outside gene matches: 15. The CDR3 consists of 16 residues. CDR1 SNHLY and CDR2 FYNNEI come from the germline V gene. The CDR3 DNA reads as TGTGCCAGCACCCTCAACGGTGGCGGGGGTCCCAATGAGCAGTTCTTC. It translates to CASTLNGGGGPNEQFF.

The DNA for the CDR3 is TGTGCCAGCAGCCCAGGACAGGGGAAAGGGCCCCAGCATTTT. Its translation is CASSPGQGKGPQHF. V usage is TRBV7-2 and J usage is TRBJ1-5, with 9 positions matching TRBD1. Germline V gene sequence: CDR1 SGHTA, CDR2 FQGNSA. The CDR3 length is 14 residues. Trimming at V came to 5 bases and at J to 9 bases, leaving 8 bases not matched to a gene.

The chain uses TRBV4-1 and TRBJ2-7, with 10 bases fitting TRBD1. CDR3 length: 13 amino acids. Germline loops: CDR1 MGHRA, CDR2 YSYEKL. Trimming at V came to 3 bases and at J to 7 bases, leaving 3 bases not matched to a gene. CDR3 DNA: TGCGCCAGCAGCCAGTGGACAGGGGGAGAGCAGTACTTC. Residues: CASSQWTGGEQYF.

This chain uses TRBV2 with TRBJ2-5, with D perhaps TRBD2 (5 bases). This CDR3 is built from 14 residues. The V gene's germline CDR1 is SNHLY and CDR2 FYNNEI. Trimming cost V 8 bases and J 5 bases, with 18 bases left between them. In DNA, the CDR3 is TGTGCCAGCTCCTTGGACTGGGTTGGTGAGACCCAGTACTTC. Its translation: CASSLDWVGETQYF.

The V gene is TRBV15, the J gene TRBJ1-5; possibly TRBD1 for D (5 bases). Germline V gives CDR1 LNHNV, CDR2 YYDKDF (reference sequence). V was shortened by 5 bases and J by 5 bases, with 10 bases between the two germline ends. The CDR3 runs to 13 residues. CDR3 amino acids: CATSGDSHQPQHF. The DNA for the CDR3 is TGTGCCACCAGCGGCGACAGCCATCAGCCCCAGCATTTT.

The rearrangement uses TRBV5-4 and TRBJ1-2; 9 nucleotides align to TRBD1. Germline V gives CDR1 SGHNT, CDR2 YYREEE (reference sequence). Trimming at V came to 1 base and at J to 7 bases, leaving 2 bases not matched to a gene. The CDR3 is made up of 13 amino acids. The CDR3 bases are TGTGCCAGCAGCTTGTTGGGACAGGGTGGCTACACCTTC. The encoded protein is CASSLLGQGGYTF.

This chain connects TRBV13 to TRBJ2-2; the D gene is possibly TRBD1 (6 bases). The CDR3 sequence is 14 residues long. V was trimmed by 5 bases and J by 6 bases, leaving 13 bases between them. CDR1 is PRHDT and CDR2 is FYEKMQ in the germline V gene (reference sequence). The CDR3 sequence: CASSPTRTAGELFF. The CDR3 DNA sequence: TGTGCCAGCAGCCCTACCCGGACAGCCGGGGAGCTGTTTTTT.

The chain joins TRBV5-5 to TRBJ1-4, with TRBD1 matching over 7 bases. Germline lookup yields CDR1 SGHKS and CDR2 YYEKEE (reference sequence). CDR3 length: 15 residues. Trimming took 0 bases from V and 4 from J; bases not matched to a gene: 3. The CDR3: CASSLETGFNEKLFF. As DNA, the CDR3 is TGTGCCAGCAGCTTGGAGACAGGGTTTAATGAAAAACTGTTTTTT.

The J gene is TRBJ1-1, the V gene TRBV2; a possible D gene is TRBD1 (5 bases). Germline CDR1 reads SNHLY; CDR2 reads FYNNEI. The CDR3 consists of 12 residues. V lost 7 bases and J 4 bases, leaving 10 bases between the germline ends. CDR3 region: CASKAGVTEAFF. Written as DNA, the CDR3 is TGTGCCAGCAAAGCGGGGGTCACTGAAGCTTTCTTT.

CDR3: CASSTRGEATNYGYTF. CDR3 sequence (DNA): TGTGCCAGTAGTACCCGGGGGGAGGCAACTAACTATGGCTACACCTTC. The gene calls are TRBV19 and TRBJ1-2; TRBD1 might be the D (5 bases). V lost 4 bases, J lost 0 bases, and 15 bases lay in between. The CDR3 consists of 16 residues. The germline V gene encodes CDR1 LNHDA and CDR2 SQIVND (reference sequence).

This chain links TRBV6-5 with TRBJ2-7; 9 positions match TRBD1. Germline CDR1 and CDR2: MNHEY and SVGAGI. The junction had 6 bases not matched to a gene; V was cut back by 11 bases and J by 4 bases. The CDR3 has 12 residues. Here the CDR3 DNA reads TGTGCCGGAGGGACAGGGTATTACGAGCAGTACTTC. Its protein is CAGGTGYYEQYF.

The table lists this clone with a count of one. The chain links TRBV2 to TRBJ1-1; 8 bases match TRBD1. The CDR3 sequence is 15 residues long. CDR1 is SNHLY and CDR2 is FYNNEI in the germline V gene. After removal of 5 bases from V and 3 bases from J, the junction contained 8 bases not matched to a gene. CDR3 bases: TGTGCCAGCAGTCTAGACAGGGGCGTTGACACTGAAGCTTTCTTT. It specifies CASSLDRGVDTEAFF.